These T cell receptor beta chains were read from a single sample in a study of PD-1 blockade in mismatch repair-deficient tumors. Sequenced by immunoSEQ multiplex PCR; TCRdb stores in-frame clones only, minus some. The sample shows 85,000 to 130,000 clones, about four fifths of them seen only once. The sequenced sample was peripheral blood, obtained around 8 months after starting pembrolizumab. The receptors were gathered from an adult with mismatch repair-deficient cancer. Each CDR3 is given with its conserved first and last residue. A D gene is named only where the DNA matches it firmly. Rows give clone size only sometimes, using once, few, many, or a class for an expanded clone.

clone_size	d_call	j_call	v_call	cdr3_nt	cdr3_aa
-	-	TRBJ2-5	TRBV29-1	TGCAGCGTTGTAGGCCTACTACTGGGGGAGACCCAGTACTTC	CSVVGLLLGETQYF
few	-	TRBJ1-3	TRBV29-1	TGCAGCGTTGAAGGCGACAGCTCTGGAAACACCATATATTTT	CSVEGDSSGNTIYF
-	-	TRBJ2-7	TRBV5-1	TGCGCCAGCAGCTTGGGGGACAACTACGAGCAGTACTTC	CASSLGDNYEQYF
-	TRBD2	TRBJ2-5	TRBV10-3	TGTGCCATCAGTGTAAGTGGCGGGAGGATGGGAGAGACCCAGTACTTC	CAISVSGGRMGETQYF
many	TRBD1	TRBJ1-2	TRBV5-1	TGCGCCAGCCGGGACAGGGGTTCTTACAACTATGGCTACACCTTC	CASRDRGSYNYGYTF
-	TRBD1	TRBJ2-7	TRBV30	TGTGCCTGGAGTGTAGGGACAGGGGACTACGAGCAGTACTTC	CAWSVGTGDYEQYF
-	-	TRBJ1-1	TRBV9	TGTGCCAGCAGCGTAGGTCGACCAAACGCTGAAGCTTTCTTT	CASSVGRPNAEAFF
-	TRBD2	TRBJ2-1	TRBV19	TGTGCCAGTAGTATGCGACTAGCGGGGCTTCCCTACAATGAGCAGTTCTTC	CASSMRLAGLPYNEQFF
few	-	TRBJ2-7	TRBV10-3	TGTGCCATCGGCCAGACTTCCGAGCAGTACTTC	CAIGQTSEQYF
-	-	TRBJ2-7	TRBV27	TGTGCCAGCAGTTTAGGCAGTCCGCCCCTCTCCTACGAGCAGTACTTC	CASSLGSPPLSYEQYF
-	TRBD2	TRBJ2-1	TRBV7-9	TGTGCCAGCAGCTTACCCCCTTTTAGAGCGGGAGGAAGGAATGAGCAGTTCTTC	CASSLPPFRAGGRNEQFF
-	-	TRBJ1-4	TRBV2	TGTGCCAGCAGGCTAACCCCGGGGGGAGAAAAACTGTTTTTT	CASRLTPGGEKLFF
-	-	TRBJ1-5	TRBV19	TGTGCCAGTAGTATGAGAGGTCAGCCCCAGCATTTT	CASSMRGQPQHF
-	-	TRBJ1-1	TRBV9	TGTGCCAGCAGTGCAAGGAACACTGAAGCTTTCTTT	CASSARNTEAFF
-	-	TRBJ2-1	TRBV9	TGTGCCAGCAGCGCGAGGCCCGGGGACAATGAGCAGTTCTTC	CASSARPGDNEQFF
-	-	TRBJ1-2	TRBV27	TGTGCCAGCAGTCCGGGGGGAACTAACTATGGCTACACCTTC	CASSPGGTNYGYTF
few	-	TRBJ2-7	TRBV6-1	TGTGCCAGCAGTGAAAGCGGCAGGTGGGAGCAGTACTTC	CASSESGRWEQYF
-	TRBD1	TRBJ2-7	TRBV18	TGTGCCAGCTCACCGGGACAGGTAACCTACGAGCAGTACTTC	CASSPGQVTYEQYF
once	TRBD2	TRBJ2-5	TRBV7-8	TGTGCCAGCAGCCCCCTTAGCGGGAGAGGCCAAGAGACCCAGTACTTC	CASSPLSGRGQETQYF
few	TRBD2	TRBJ2-3	TRBV7-8	TGTGCCAGCAGCCGCCGTCCCCCTAGCGGGGTTTCAGATACGCAGTATTTT	CASSRRPPSGVSDTQYF
-	TRBD1	TRBJ1-1	TRBV6-5	TGTGCCAGCAGTTACTCGTATGCAGGGGGTACTGAAGCTTTCTTT	CASSYSYAGGTEAFF
-	-	TRBJ1-2	TRBV5-6	TGTGCCAGCAGCCCACCGGAGGGGAATTTCCGCGGCTACACCTTC	CASSPPEGNFRGYTF
-	TRBD1	TRBJ1-4	TRBV27	TGTGCCAGCAGTTTCGTCCGGACAGGAGCAGGAGAAAAACTGTTTTTT	CASSFVRTGAGEKLFF
-	-	TRBJ1-4	TRBV6-1	TGTGCCAGCGGGGGAGTAGGTGAAAAACTGTTTTTT	CASGGVGEKLFF
-	TRBD2	TRBJ2-4	TRBV5-6	TGTGCCAGCAGCTTAGCGGGAGACCTAGCCAAAAACATTCAGTACTTC	CASSLAGDLAKNIQYF
few	-	TRBJ1-2	TRBV14	TGTGCCAGCAGCAGCGGGGGCAACTATGGCTACACCTTC	CASSSGGNYGYTF
-	TRBD2	TRBJ2-1	TRBV7-7	TGTGCTAGCAGCTTTGGGCGGGAGGCCACCTACAATGAGCAGTTCTTC	CASSFGREATYNEQFF
-	-	TRBJ1-1	TRBV25-1	TGTGCCAGCAGTGCTGAACAGGGAGACACTGAAGCTTTCTTT	CASSAEQGDTEAFF
-	-	TRBJ1-1	TRBV14	TGTGCCAGCAGCCAAGAGAGGGTAAGGAACACTGAAGCTTTCTTT	CASSQERVRNTEAFF
-	TRBD2	TRBJ2-2	TRBV9	TGTGCCAGCTCCGGCCTAGCGGGAGGTCAGAGCACCGGGGAGCTGTTTTTT	CASSGLAGGQSTGELFF
-	-	TRBJ1-1	TRBV30	TGTGCCTGGAGTTTTGGCCCCCTGAACACTGAAGCTTTCTTT	CAWSFGPLNTEAFF
-	-	TRBJ2-1	TRBV7-9	TGTGCCAGCAGCTTAAACGGACAAGCGACTGAGCAGTTCTTC	CASSLNGQATEQFF
-	-	TRBJ1-2	TRBV11-3	TGTGCCAGCAGCTTAGGACCCCCACAGCTGGGGGCGCTTACCTTC	CASSLGPPQLGALTF
-	TRBD1	TRBJ1-2	TRBV5-4	TGTGCCAGCAGCTTACAGGGGGGGGAGGGCTACACCTTC	CASSLQGGEGYTF
-	TRBD2	TRBJ2-1	TRBV2	TGTGCCAGCAGTGAGTGGCTAGCGGGGTACAATGAGCAGTTCTTC	CASSEWLAGYNEQFF
-	-	TRBJ2-3	TRBV14	TGTGCCAGCAGCCAAGATCGAGCTAGCACAGATACGCAGTATTTT	CASSQDRASTDTQYF
-	TRBD2	TRBJ2-1	TRBV7-9	TGTGCCAGCAGCTTACGGGGGGGCAGCACCTACAATGAGCAGTTCTTC	CASSLRGGSTYNEQFF
once	-	TRBJ2-1	TRBV28	TGTGCCAGCAGCTCAATCTGGGACAATGAGCAGTTCTTC	CASSSIWDNEQFF
-	-	TRBJ1-1	TRBV5-1	TGCGCCAGCAGCTTGGACCAGGGCAACACTGAAGCTTTCTTT	CASSLDQGNTEAFF
-	TRBD2	TRBJ2-7	TRBV19	TGTGCCAGTAAGTGGACTAGCGGGGCCTACGAGCAGTACTTC	CASKWTSGAYEQYF
few	TRBD2	TRBJ2-5	TRBV5-5	TGTGCCAGCAGCCCGGGACTAGCGGAAAGGGTAGAGACCCAGTACTTC	CASSPGLAERVETQYF
-	TRBD2	TRBJ2-2	TRBV19	TGTGCCAGTAGTATGGGACTAGCGGAAAACACCGGGGAGCTGTTTTTT	CASSMGLAENTGELFF
-	TRBD2	TRBJ2-1	TRBV13	TGTGCCAGCAGCTATACTAGCGGGAGGCTCGTTGAGCAGTTCTTC	CASSYTSGRLVEQFF
-	TRBD1	TRBJ2-5	TRBV5-6	TGTGCCAGCAGCGGTACAGGGGGCGGGGAGACCCAGTACTTC	CASSGTGGGETQYF
once	-	TRBJ2-2	TRBV11-3	TGTGCCAGCAGCCCTATTCGGGTCGCTCCCGGGGAGCTGTTTTTT	CASSPIRVAPGELFF
-	TRBD2	TRBJ2-7	TRBV5-4	TGTGCCAGCAGTTTAGCGGGTTCCGACGAGCAGTACTTC	CASSLAGSDEQYF
-	TRBD2	TRBJ2-7	TRBV30	TGTGCCTGGACCAGCGGGAGTGTGTACGAGCAGTACTTC	CAWTSGSVYEQYF